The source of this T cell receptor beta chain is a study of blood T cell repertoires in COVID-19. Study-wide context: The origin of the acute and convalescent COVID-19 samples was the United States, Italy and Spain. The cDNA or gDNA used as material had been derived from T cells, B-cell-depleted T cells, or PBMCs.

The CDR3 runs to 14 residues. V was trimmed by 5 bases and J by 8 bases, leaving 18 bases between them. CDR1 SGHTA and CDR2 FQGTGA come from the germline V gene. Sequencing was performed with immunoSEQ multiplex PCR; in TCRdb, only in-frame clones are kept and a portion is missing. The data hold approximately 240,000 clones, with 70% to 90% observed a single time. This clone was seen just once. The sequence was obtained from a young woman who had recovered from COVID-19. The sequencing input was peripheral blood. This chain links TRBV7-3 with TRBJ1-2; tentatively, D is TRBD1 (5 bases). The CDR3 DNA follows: TGTGCCAGCAGCCAAGGGCCCGGGGGGAGAGGCTACACCTTC. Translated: CASSQGPGGRGYTF.